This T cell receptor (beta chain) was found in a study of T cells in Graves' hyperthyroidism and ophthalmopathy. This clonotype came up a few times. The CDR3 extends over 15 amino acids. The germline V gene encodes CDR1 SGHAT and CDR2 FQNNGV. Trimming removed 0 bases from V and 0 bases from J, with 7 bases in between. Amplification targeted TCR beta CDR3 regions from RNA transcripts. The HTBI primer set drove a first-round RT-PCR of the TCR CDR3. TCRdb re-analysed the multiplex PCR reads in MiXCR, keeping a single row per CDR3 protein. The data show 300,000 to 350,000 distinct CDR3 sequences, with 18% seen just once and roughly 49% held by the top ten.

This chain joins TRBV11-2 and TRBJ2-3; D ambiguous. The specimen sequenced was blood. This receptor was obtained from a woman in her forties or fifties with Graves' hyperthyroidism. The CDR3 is CASSLEATSTDTQYF. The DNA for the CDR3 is TGTGCCAGCAGCTTAGAGGCCACTAGCACAGATACGCAGTATTTT.